The table lists the clone carrying this T cell receptor (beta chain) with a count of one. The antigen is undetermined. After extraction with the RNeasy kit, 0.5 to 1 ug of the RNA was reverse transcribed using random hexamers. Amplification of TCR beta CDR3 was carried out by immunoSEQ multiplex PCR, which covered 54 Vbeta and 13 Jbeta segments. One entry per CDR3 protein results from TCRdb running MiXCR on the immunoSEQ multiplex PCR reads. The sample has approximately 190,000 distinct CDR3 sequences; approximately 94% are singletons. This sample stems from a study of CD8 T cells in Susac syndrome. Study-wide context: When their blood was taken, the Susac syndrome patients had either not yet had any therapy, were taking corticosteroids, or were taking intravenous immunoglobulin alone. Findings and caveats of the study: CD4+ repertoires of Susac syndrome patients lacked detectable clonal expansion.

Input material: CD4+ T cells from PBMCs. The receptor was isolated from a human donor with Susac syndrome.

The CDR3 DNA sequence: TGCGCCAGCAGCCAAGATGCGAGGAGCGTGAGCTCCTACGAGCAGTACTTC. This translates into CASSQDARSVSSYEQYF. The J gene is TRBJ2-7, the V gene TRBV4-1; D remains unclear. Per germline, CDR1 MGHRA and CDR2 YSYEKL. The CDR3 totals 17 residues. V was cut by 0 bases and J by 0 bases, with 15 bases left in between.